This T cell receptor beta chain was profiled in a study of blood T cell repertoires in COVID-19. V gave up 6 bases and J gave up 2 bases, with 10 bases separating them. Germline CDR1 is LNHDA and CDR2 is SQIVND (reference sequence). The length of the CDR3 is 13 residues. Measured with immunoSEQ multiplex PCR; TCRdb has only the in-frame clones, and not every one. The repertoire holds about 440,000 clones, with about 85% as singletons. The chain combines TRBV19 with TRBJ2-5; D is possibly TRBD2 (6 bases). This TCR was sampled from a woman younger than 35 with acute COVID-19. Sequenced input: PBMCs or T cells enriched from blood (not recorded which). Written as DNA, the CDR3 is TGTGCCAGTAGGGGCGCGGGGCAAGAGACCCAGTACTTC. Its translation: CASRGAGQETQYF. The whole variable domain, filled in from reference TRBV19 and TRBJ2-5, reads DGGITQSPKYLFRKEGQNVTLSCEQNLNHDAMYWYRQDPGQGLRLIYYSQIVNDFQKGDIAEGYSVSREKKESFPLTVTSAQKNPTAFYLCASRGAGQETQYFGPGTRLLVL.